These T cell receptor beta chains were read from a single sample in a study of T cell repertoires in cytomegalovirus infection. MiXCR was run by TCRdb on the reads, yielding one entry per CDR3 protein. The sample shows some 560,000 distinct CDR3 sequences, 40% of them seen only once. No antigens are known for them. This specimen consisted of cultured PBMCs, obtained from culture after CMV antigen stimulation. All receptors derive from a human donor in good health (CMV status not recorded). Some clones in this sample may be carry-over from other donors' samples. Each CDR3 is given with its conserved first and last residue. A D gene is named only where the DNA matches it firmly. Size values are once, few and many counts, or a class for expanded clones, and some rows have none.

V,D,J,size,CDR3,DNA
TRBV7-9,-,TRBJ2-1,many,CASSQSGGNEQFF,TGTGCCAGCAGCCAAAGTGGGGGCAATGAGCAGTTCTTC
TRBV10-3,-,TRBJ1-2,-,CAISAGVSNYGYTF,TGTGCCATCAGTGCAGGGGTGTCTAACTATGGCTACACCTTC
TRBV6-7,TRBD1,TRBJ1-1,-,CASSYEGAGDTEAFF,TGTGCCAGCAGTTACGAGGGGGCTGGGGACACTGAAGCTTTCTTT
TRBV6-1,-,TRBJ1-4,-,CASSERGVENEKLFF,TGTGCCAGCAGTGAACGAGGGGTGGAAAATGAAAAACTGTTTTTT
TRBV6-1,-,TRBJ1-2,-,CASSEVGGRGYTF,TGTGCCAGCAGTGAAGTTGGGGGGAGAGGCTACACCTTC
TRBV11-2,-,TRBJ2-7,-,CASSLSIVYEQYF,TGTGCCAGCAGCCTGTCGATTGTTTACGAGCAGTACTTC
TRBV7-8,TRBD1,TRBJ1-6,-,CASSHREGQNTGFQRPLHF,TGTGCCAGCAGCCATAGGGAGGGACAGAACACCGGGTTCCAACGGCCCCTCCACTTT
TRBV12-3/TRBV12-4,-,TRBJ1-1,once,CASSGEVHPAFF,TGTGCCAGCAGTGGCGAGGTACACCCGGCTTTCTTT
TRBV27,-,TRBJ1-2,-,CASSLRVREGGYTF,TGTGCCAGCAGTTTACGAGTCAGGGAGGGCGGCTACACCTTC
TRBV20-1,-,TRBJ1-6,-,CSARVLNSPLHF,TGCAGTGCTAGAGTTTTGAATTCACCCCTCCACTTT
TRBV7-2,-,TRBJ2-3,few,CASSSDSGLLDTQYF,TGTGCCAGCAGCTCTGATTCCGGACTTCTGGATACGCAGTATTTT
TRBV6-1,TRBD1,TRBJ2-7,-,CATSSAGQGYEQYF,TGTGCCACCTCCTCTGCGGGACAGGGCTACGAGCAGTACTTC
TRBV20-1,-,TRBJ1-1,once,CSASTSFF,TGCAGTGCTAGTACGAGTTTCTTT
TRBV20-1,-,TRBJ1-1,-,CSGVVRGPTEAFF,TGCAGTGGAGTCGTCAGGGGCCCCACTGAAGCTTTCTTT
TRBV12-5,-,TRBJ2-2,few,CASGFVAGELFF,TGTGCTAGTGGTTTTGTGGCCGGGGAGCTGTTTTTT
TRBV7-2,TRBD1,TRBJ1-5,few,CASSLVGGAGTVYRTQHF,TGTGCCAGCAGCTTAGTGGGGGGAGCAGGGACAGTTTACCGGACCCAGCATTTT
TRBV6-6,-,TRBJ1-4,-,CASSYSTAGGANEKLFF,TGTGCCAGCAGTTACTCGACGGCGGGGGGCGCGAATGAAAAACTGTTTTTT
TRBV2,-,TRBJ2-1,few,CASSMEDEQFF,TGTGCCAGCAGTATGGAGGATGAGCAGTTCTTC
TRBV12-3/TRBV12-4,-,TRBJ2-7,-,CASTLEGTKGSYEQYF,TGTGCCAGCACCCTTGAGGGAACAAAAGGATCCTACGAGCAGTACTTC
TRBV19,TRBD2,TRBJ2-3,-,CASRAGGRGDTQYF,TGTGCCAGCCGTGCGGGGGGCCGGGGAGATACGCAGTATTTT
TRBV20-1,-,TRBJ1-2,-,CSVRRYTF,TGCAGTGTACGGCGCTACACCTTC
TRBV5-4,-,TRBJ1-4,-,CASSLDSFNEKLFF,TGTGCCAGCAGCTTGGACAGTTTTAATGAAAAACTGTTTTTT
TRBV11-2,-,TRBJ2-3,-,CASSHNADTQYF,TGTGCCAGCAGCCATAACGCGGATACGCAGTATTTT
TRBV18,-,TRBJ1-2,few,CASSLDPIPTYGYTF,TGTGCCAGCTCACTTGACCCAATCCCAACCTATGGCTACACCTTC
TRBV10-3,TRBD2,TRBJ2-1,-,CAIREGRGDYNEQFF,TGTGCCATCAGGGAAGGGCGGGGGGACTACAATGAGCAGTTCTTC
TRBV27,-,TRBJ2-3,-,CASSFLLPADTQYF,TGTGCCAGCAGCTTCCTCCTACCGGCGGATACGCAGTATTTT
TRBV28,-,TRBJ1-2,-,CASSLAQGSYGYTF,TGTGCCAGCAGTTTAGCACAGGGTTCCTATGGCTACACCTTC
TRBV6-5,-,TRBJ2-7,few,CASSYGSTTYEQYF,TGTGCCAGCAGTTACGGATCAACGACCTACGAGCAGTACTTC
TRBV4-1,TRBD1,TRBJ1-5,once,CASSQTPRFRGNQPQHF,TGCGCCAGCAGCCAAACCCCTCGCTTCAGGGGGAATCAGCCCCAGCATTTT
TRBV4-1,-,TRBJ2-3,-,CASSQVRETADTQYF,TGTGCCAGCAGCCAAGTAAGGGAGACCGCGGATACGCAGTATTTT
TRBV6-5,-,TRBJ1-1,few,CASSYLSRGENTEAFF,TGTGCCAGCAGTTACCTATCCCGGGGGGAGAACACTGAAGCTTTCTTT
TRBV20-1,-,TRBJ1-3,few,CSASSQANGNTIYF,TGCAGTGCTAGTTCACAGGCTAATGGAAACACCATATATTTT
TRBV5-1,-,TRBJ1-2,-,CASSLRMGNDGYTF,TGCGCCAGCAGCTTGAGGATGGGTAATGATGGCTACACCTTC
TRBV7-2,TRBD2,TRBJ2-1,-,CASNAGDPSYNEQFF,TGTGCCAGCAACGCGGGGGACCCCTCCTACAATGAGCAGTTCTTC
TRBV7-2,TRBD1,TRBJ1-3,few,CASSSTGTAGNTIYF,TGTGCCAGCAGCTCGACAGGGACCGCCGGAAACACCATATATTTT
TRBV25-1,-,TRBJ2-7,-,CASSETGQRYEQYF,TGTGCCAGCAGTGAAACAGGACAGCGCTACGAGCAGTACTTC